The 29 T cell receptor beta chains listed next were all sequenced from one sample in a study of T cell responses to AZD1222 COVID-19 vaccine. Only in-frame clones appear in the TCRdb table, and some are missing; sequencing was by immunoSEQ multiplex PCR. The sample has fewer than 130,000 clones, 70% to 90% seen once. The starting material was peripheral blood, obtained on day 0 of AZD1222 vaccination. Receptors originate from an adult in good health.

J is TRBJ2-1 and V is TRBV7-2, with 10 bases lining up with TRBD2. Losses at the gene ends were 5 bases for V and 4 bases for J; bases not matched to a gene: 11. The CDR3 spans 17 residues. Germline CDR1 and CDR2: SGHTA and FQGNSA. CDR3 region: CASSEASGGVSYNEQFF. The CDR3 region has the DNA TGTGCCAGCAGCGAAGCTAGCGGGGGCGTCTCATACAATGAGCAGTTCTTC.

J is TRBJ2-1 and V is TRBV9; TRBD2 is a possible D gene (6 bases). CDR1 and CDR2 from the germline V gene are SGDLS and YYNGEE. V was clipped by 2 bases and J by 2 bases, with 11 bases between them. This CDR3 is built from 15 residues. The CDR3 is CASSVGGITYNEQFF. CDR3 coding DNA: TGTGCCAGCAGCGTTGGCGGGATCACCTACAATGAGCAGTTCTTC.

The rearrangement uses TRBV3-1 (or the pseudogene TRBV3-2) and TRBJ2-1; TRBD1 agrees at 9 bases. Germline CDR1 reads LGHDT; CDR2 reads YNNKEL (reference sequence). The CDR3 extends over 15 amino acids. V dropped 4 bases and J dropped 1; count of bases not matched to a gene: 2. The CDR3 DNA reads TGTGCCAGCAGCCCCGGGACAGGGTCCTACAATGAGCAGTTCTTC. Protein product: CASSPGTGSYNEQFF.

V usage is TRBV9 and J usage is TRBJ1-3; 10 nucleotides match TRBD1. The CDR3 sequence is 15 residues long. V shed 2 bases, J shed 4 bases, and the junction held 3 bases outside the gene matches. Germline CDR1 is SGDLS and CDR2 is YYNGEE. The CDR3 DNA is TGTGCCAGCAGCGTCCGACAGGGGGCCGGAAACACCATATATTTT. The encoded protein is CASSVRQGAGNTIYF.

This chain connects TRBV19 to TRBJ1-1; D gene unclear. Germline lookup yields CDR1 LNHDA and CDR2 SQIVND (reference sequence). The V and J ends lost 3 bases and 7 bases respectively, with 12 bases between them. The CDR3 contains 13 residues. The CDR3 sequence: CASSIGRQLEAFF. CDR3 in DNA: TGTGCCAGTAGTATCGGTAGGCAGCTTGAAGCTTTCTTT.

The chain combines TRBV6-1 with TRBJ1-1; the D is unclear. CDR1 is MNHNS, CDR2 SASEGT, per germline. The CDR3 loop spans 13 amino acids. V was pared by 3 bases and J by 5 bases, with 10 bases between. The CDR3 sequence: CASSDTAGTEAFF. DNA of the CDR3: TGTGCCAGCAGTGATACAGCGGGTACTGAAGCTTTCTTT.

The chain links TRBV19 to TRBJ1-5; TRBD1 agrees at 10 bases. Germline V CDR1 and CDR2: LNHDA, SQIVND (reference sequence). Trimming at V came to 5 bases and at J to 4 bases, leaving 5 bases not matched to a gene. The CDR3 has 15 amino acids. This chain's CDR3 is CASSPGQGTNQPQHF. In nucleotides, the CDR3 is TGTGCCAGTAGTCCGGGACAGGGGACTAATCAGCCCCAGCATTTT.

The gene calls are TRBV4-2 and TRBJ2-3; TRBD2 matches 8 bases. V lost 0 bases and J lost 2; bases outside the gene matches: 4. Germline V CDR1 and CDR2: LGHNA, YNFKEQ. The CDR3 has 16 amino acids. The CDR3 loop is CASSQESGGNTDTQYF. Written as DNA, the CDR3 is TGTGCCAGCAGCCAAGAAAGCGGGGGCAACACAGATACGCAGTATTTT.

The chain couples TRBV6-5 to TRBJ1-1; 8 bases are a match to TRBD1. The CDR3 is made up of 15 amino acids. Germline lookup yields CDR1 MNHEY and CDR2 SVGAGI. Losses at the gene ends were 4 bases for V and 5 bases for J; bases not matched to a gene: 9. For the CDR3, the DNA is TGTGCCAGCAGTTTACGGACCAGGGGGCGGACTGAAGCTTTCTTT. It specifies CASSLRTRGRTEAFF.

The chain has TRBV14 and TRBJ2-1; the match to TRBD2 covers 7 bases. The V and J ends lost 2 bases and 8 bases, in that order; junction bases with no gene match: 6. The germline CDR1 and CDR2 sequences are SGHDN and FVKESK. The CDR3 spans 14 residues. CDR3 nucleotides: TGTGCCAGCAGCCAACCCGGGGGGTGGGATGAGCAGTTCTTC. It specifies CASSQPGGWDEQFF.

V usage is TRBV5-4 and J usage is TRBJ1-1, with D perhaps TRBD1 (5 bases). The length of the CDR3 is 15 residues. The germline CDR1 and CDR2 sequences are SGHNT and YYREEE (reference sequence). Trimming removed 0 bases at V and 3 bases at J, with 12 bases between. The CDR3 loop reads CASSLDPGQDTEAFF. In DNA form, the CDR3 reads TGTGCCAGCAGCTTGGATCCAGGGCAGGACACTGAAGCTTTCTTT.

V is TRBV5-1 and J is TRBJ1-4; D might be TRBD1 (6 bases). The V end was cut by 0 bases, the J end by 0 bases, with 6 bases between. The germline V gene has CDR1 SGHRS and CDR2 YFSETQ. This CDR3 is 15 amino acids long. The CDR3 coding sequence is TGCGCCAGCAGCTTGGGGACAGCAACTAATGAAAAACTGTTTTTT. As protein: CASSLGTATNEKLFF.

This chain joins TRBV19 and TRBJ1-2; D unclear. The V end lost 7 bases, the J end lost 8 bases, and 14 bases lay between the germline ends. The germline CDR1 and CDR2 sequences are LNHDA and SQIVND (reference sequence). The CDR3 is 12 residues long. The CDR3 bases are TGTGCCAGTACTGCCGAGAGGGTCGGCTACACCTTC. It translates to CASTAERVGYTF.

V and J are TRBV19 and TRBJ2-5; 7 nucleotides match TRBD2. There are 16 residues in the CDR3. Germline V lookup: CDR1 LNHDA, CDR2 SQIVND (reference sequence). Trimming cost V 5 bases and J 3 bases; bases outside gene matches: 12. DNA for the CDR3: TGTGCCAGTAGTGTTCCGGGGGGAAGTATTGAAGAGACCCAGTACTTC. Protein sequence: CASSVPGGSIEETQYF.

The chain recombines TRBV28 with TRBJ2-7, with TRBD2 identical over 8 bases. Germline V gives CDR1 MDHEN, CDR2 SYDVKM. With 9 bases clipped from V and 3 bases from J, the junction kept 19 bases outside the gene matches. This CDR3 is 17 amino acids long. The CDR3 protein is CASTKYGGSGRSYEQYF. The CDR3 DNA reads as TGTGCCAGTACTAAGTACGGGGGGAGCGGGAGAAGCTACGAGCAGTACTTC.

The J gene is TRBJ2-1, the V gene TRBV27; 8 nucleotides agree with TRBD1. Germline V gives CDR1 MNHEY, CDR2 SMNVEV (reference sequence). The CDR3 is 18 amino acids. J lost 1 base, V lost 6 bases, and 14 bases had no gene match. CDR3 protein: CASRRLLQGAPSYNEQFF. The DNA of the CDR3 is TGTGCCAGCAGGCGCCTTCTCCAGGGGGCTCCTTCCTACAATGAGCAGTTCTTC.

This sequence joins TRBV5-6 and TRBJ1-5; D is ambiguous. The CDR3 totals 15 residues. Trimming took off 4 bases at V and 4 bases at J, with 15 bases between the two ends. CDR1 is SGHDT and CDR2 is YYEEEE in the germline V gene. The CDR3 is CASSPRYSSNQPQHF. CDR3 coding DNA: TGTGCCAGCAGCCCCCGGTACAGTTCGAATCAGCCCCAGCATTTT.

This chain joins TRBV29-1 and TRBJ2-2; TRBD1 matches at 8 bases. J was trimmed by 4 bases and V by 6 bases; bases with no gene match: 4. Germline V gene data show CDR1 as SQVTM and CDR2 as ANQGSEA. The length of the CDR3 is 13 residues. CDR3 in DNA: TGCAGCGTCGACAGGGGCGGCACCGGGGAGCTGTTTTTT. Translated, it gives CSVDRGGTGELFF.

The chain employs TRBV5-5 and TRBJ1-2; D unclear. Between the trimmed V and J ends, which lost 0 bases and 4 bases, there was a span of 4 bases. From germline, CDR1 is SGHKS and CDR2 YYEKEE (reference sequence). This CDR3 is 12 amino acids long. CDR3 loop: CASSLGTYGYTF. The CDR3, as DNA: TGTGCCAGCAGCTTGGGGACCTATGGCTACACCTTC.

Written as DNA, the CDR3 is TGTGCCAGCAGCCAAGATCATACGACTAGATTGAGATTCGAGACCCAGTACTTC. This sequence encodes CASSQDHTTRLRFETQYF. The chain employs TRBV3-1 (or the pseudogene TRBV3-2) and TRBJ2-5, with D maybe TRBD2 (6 bases). Germline CDR1 reads LGHDT; CDR2 reads YNNKEL (reference sequence). CDR3 size: 18 residues. V was cut by 0 bases and J by 5 bases, with 22 bases left in between.

This clone occurred once. The gene calls are TRBV2 and TRBJ2-7, with 13 bases that match TRBD2. CDR3 size: 15 residues. Germline CDR1 reads SNHLY; CDR2 reads FYNNEI. The trim removed 3 bases at V and 5 bases at J, leaving 4 bases unmatched. The CDR3 sequence is CASSDEGLAGNEQYF. The DNA of the CDR3 is TGTGCCAGCAGTGATGAGGGACTAGCGGGAAACGAGCAGTACTTC.

The rearrangement links TRBV28 to TRBJ2-2, with D possibly being TRBD2 (6 bases). V dropped 6 bases and J dropped 8 bases, with 13 bases sitting between them. The CDR3 extends over 13 amino acids. Germline V lookup: CDR1 MDHEN, CDR2 SYDVKM. DNA for the CDR3: TGTGCCAGCAGGGCGGGGCGAGGAGGGGAGCTGTTTTTT. Translation: CASRAGRGGELFF.

The rearrangement uses TRBV7-3 and TRBJ1-1, with D tentatively TRBD1 (6 bases). The length of the CDR3 is 14 residues. Germline V gene lookup returns CDR1 SGHTA and CDR2 FQGTGA. V lost 0 bases, J lost 4 bases, and 9 bases lay in between. Here the CDR3 reads CASSLTPDSTEAFF. In DNA form, the CDR3 reads TGTGCCAGCAGCTTAACGCCGGACAGCACTGAAGCTTTCTTT.

The rearrangement joins TRBV6-1 to TRBJ2-3, with 11 bases identical to TRBD2. Germline V lookup: CDR1 MNHNS, CDR2 SASEGT. J was trimmed by 2 bases and V by 4 bases; bases with no gene match: 5. The CDR3 length is 16 residues. This CDR3 reads CASSALAGGTTDTQYF. The CDR3 DNA follows: TGTGCCAGCAGTGCCCTAGCGGGGGGCACCACAGATACGCAGTATTTT.

The V gene is TRBV5-1, the J gene TRBJ2-5; the match to TRBD2 covers 8 bases. With 4 bases clipped from V and 7 bases from J, the junction kept 12 bases outside the gene matches. Germline CDR1 is SGHRS and CDR2 is YFSETQ. This CDR3 has 15 residues. CDR3 coding DNA: TGCGCCAGCAGCCCCCAAGCGGGGGCCAGAGGGACCCAGTACTTC. Translated, it gives CASSPQAGARGTQYF.

The V call is TRBV6-6, the J call TRBJ1-5; D might be TRBD1 (6 bases). Deletions cut 6 bases from V and 1 base from J, with 13 bases between. The CDR3 runs to 15 residues. Germline V gene lookup returns CDR1 MNHNY and CDR2 SVGAGI (reference sequence). The CDR3 spells CASRGGLESNQPQHF. CDR3 DNA sequence: TGTGCCAGCAGAGGGGGGTTGGAGAGCAATCAGCCCCAGCATTTT.

V usage is TRBV5-4 and J usage is TRBJ2-5; 14 bases line up with TRBD2. The CDR3 consists of 16 residues. Germline CDR1 and CDR2: SGHNT and YYREEE (reference sequence). Unmatched junction bases numbered 7, after V lost 4 bases and J lost 5 bases. The CDR3 protein is CASSAGLAGVGETQYF. The CDR3 DNA sequence: TGTGCCAGCAGCGCGGGACTAGCGGGAGTTGGGGAGACCCAGTACTTC.

The genes are TRBV11-2 and TRBJ1-3, with D possibly matching TRBD1 (5 bases). Trimming removed 5 bases from V and 3 bases from J, with 14 bases in between. The germline CDR1 and CDR2 sequences are SGHAT and FQNNGV. The CDR3 runs to 15 residues. As DNA, the CDR3 is TGTGCCAGCAGCCCCCGGGACTCCAGTGGAAACACCATATATTTT. Translation: CASSPRDSSGNTIYF.

V and J are TRBV2 and TRBJ2-5; D is undetermined. With 6 bases removed from V and 4 bases from J, the gap between germline ends came to 9 bases. Germline V gene sequence: CDR1 SNHLY, CDR2 FYNNEI. The CDR3 spans 12 residues. The CDR3 reads CASRLIGETQYF. DNA for the CDR3: TGTGCCAGCAGACTAATTGGAGAGACCCAGTACTTC.